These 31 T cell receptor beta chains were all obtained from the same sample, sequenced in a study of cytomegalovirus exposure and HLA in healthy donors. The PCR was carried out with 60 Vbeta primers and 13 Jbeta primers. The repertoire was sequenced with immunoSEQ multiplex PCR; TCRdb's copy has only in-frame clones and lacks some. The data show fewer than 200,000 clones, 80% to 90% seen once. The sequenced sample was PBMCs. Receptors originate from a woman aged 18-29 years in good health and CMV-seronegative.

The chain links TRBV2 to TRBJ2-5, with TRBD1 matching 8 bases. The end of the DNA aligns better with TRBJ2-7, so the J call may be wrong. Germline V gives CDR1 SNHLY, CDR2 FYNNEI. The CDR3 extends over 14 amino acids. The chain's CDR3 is CASSVGTGIYEQYF. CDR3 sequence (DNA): TGTGCCAGCAGCGTCGGGACAGGCATCTACGAGCAGTACTTC.

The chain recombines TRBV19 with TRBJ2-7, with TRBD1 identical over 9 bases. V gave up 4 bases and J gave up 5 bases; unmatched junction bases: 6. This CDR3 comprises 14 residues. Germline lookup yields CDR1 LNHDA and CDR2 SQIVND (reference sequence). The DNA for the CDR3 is TGTGCCAGTAGTACCCCCTGGGACAGGGACGAGCAGTACTTC. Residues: CASSTPWDRDEQYF.

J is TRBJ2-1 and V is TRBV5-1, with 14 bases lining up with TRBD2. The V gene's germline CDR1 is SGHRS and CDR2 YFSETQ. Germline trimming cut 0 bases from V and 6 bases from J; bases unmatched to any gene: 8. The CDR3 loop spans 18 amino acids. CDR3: CASSLGGTSGRNRNEQFF. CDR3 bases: TGCGCCAGCAGCTTGGGGGGGACTAGCGGGAGAAATCGCAATGAGCAGTTCTTC.

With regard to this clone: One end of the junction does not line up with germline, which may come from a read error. The CDR3 sequence: CSSSLASYEQYF. In DNA form, the CDR3 reads TGTTCCAGCAGCTTGGCTAGCTACGAGCAGTACTTC. The chain combines TRBV7-9 with TRBJ2-7; D is unclear. The CDR3 contains 12 residues. CDR1 and CDR2 (germline): SEHNR, FQNEAQ (reference sequence). The full variable domain, in which reference TRBV7-9 and TRBJ2-7 provide the parts outside the CDR3, is DTGVSQNPRHKITKRGQNVTFRCDPISEHNRLYWYRQTLGQGPEFLTYFQNEAQLEKSRLLSDRFSAERPKGSFSTLEIQRTEQGDSAMYLCSSSLASYEQYFGPGTRLTVT.

The CDR3 here is CASSYRGNTGELFF. The CDR3 region has the DNA TGTGCCAGCAGTTACAGGGGGAACACCGGGGAGCTGTTTTTT. The chain joins TRBV7-3 to TRBJ2-2; TRBD1 aligns across 7 bases. Trimming at V came to 6 bases and at J to 1 base, leaving 2 bases not matched to a gene. CDR3 length: 14 residues. Germline V lookup: CDR1 SGHTA, CDR2 FQGTGA.

The DNA for the CDR3 is TGTGCCAGCAGCCCTTCGACAGGGGCGTACACTGAAGCTTTCTTT. Translation: CASSPSTGAYTEAFF. This sequence joins TRBV5-6 and TRBJ1-1; 8 nucleotides align to TRBD1. CDR1 is SGHDT, CDR2 YYEEEE, per germline. CDR3 size: 15 residues. Trimming at V came to 4 bases and at J to 3 bases, leaving 8 bases not matched to a gene.

CDR3 sequence: CASRGGLAGFNEQFF. The CDR3 bases are TGTGCCAGCAGGGGGGGACTAGCGGGATTCAATGAGCAGTTCTTC. The chain employs TRBV2 and TRBJ2-1, with TRBD2 matching over 13 bases. V dropped 6 bases and J dropped 6; count of bases not matched to a gene: 5. This CDR3 spans 15 amino acids. The V gene's germline CDR1 is SNHLY and CDR2 FYNNEI.

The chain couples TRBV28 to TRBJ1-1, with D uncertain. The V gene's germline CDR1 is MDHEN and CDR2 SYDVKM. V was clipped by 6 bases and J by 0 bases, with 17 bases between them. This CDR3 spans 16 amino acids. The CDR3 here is CASRSVIKQMNTEAFF. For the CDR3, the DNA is TGTGCCAGCAGAAGTGTCATAAAACAGATGAACACTGAAGCTTTCTTT.

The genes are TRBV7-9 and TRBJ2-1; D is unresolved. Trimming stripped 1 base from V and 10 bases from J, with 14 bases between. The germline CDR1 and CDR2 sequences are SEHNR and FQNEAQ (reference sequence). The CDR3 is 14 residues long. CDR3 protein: CASSLGLGRSEQFF. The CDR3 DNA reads TGTGCCAGCAGCTTAGGGTTGGGCAGGTCCGAGCAGTTCTTC.

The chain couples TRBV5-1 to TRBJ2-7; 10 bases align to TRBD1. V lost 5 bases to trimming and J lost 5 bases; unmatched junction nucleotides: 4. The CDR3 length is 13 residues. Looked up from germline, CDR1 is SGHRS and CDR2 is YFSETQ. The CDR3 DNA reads TGCGCCAGCAGATCCGGGACAGGGGACGAGCAGTACTTC. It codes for CASRSGTGDEQYF.

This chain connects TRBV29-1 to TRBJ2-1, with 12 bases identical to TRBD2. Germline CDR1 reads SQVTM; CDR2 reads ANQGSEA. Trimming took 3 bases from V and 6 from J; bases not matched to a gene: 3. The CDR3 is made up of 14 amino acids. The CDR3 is CSVEASGRVNEQFF. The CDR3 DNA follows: TGCAGCGTTGAGGCTAGCGGGAGGGTCAATGAGCAGTTCTTC.

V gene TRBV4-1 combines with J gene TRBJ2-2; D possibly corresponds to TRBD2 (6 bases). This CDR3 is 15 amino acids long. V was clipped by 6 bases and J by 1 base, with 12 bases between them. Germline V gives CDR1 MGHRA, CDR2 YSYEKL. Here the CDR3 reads CASSPGTLNTGELFF. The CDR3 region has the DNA TGCGCCAGCAGTCCCGGGACTTTGAACACCGGGGAGCTGTTTTTT.

In nucleotides, the CDR3 is TGTGCCACCAAGCGGGAGGGGGATGAGCAGTTCTTC. It yields the protein CATKREGDEQFF. V and J are TRBV2 and TRBJ2-1; 10 bases are shared with TRBD2. J gave up 8 bases and V 10 bases, and 5 bases lay outside the gene matches. CDR3 length: 12 amino acids. Germline V CDR1 and CDR2: SNHLY, FYNNEI.

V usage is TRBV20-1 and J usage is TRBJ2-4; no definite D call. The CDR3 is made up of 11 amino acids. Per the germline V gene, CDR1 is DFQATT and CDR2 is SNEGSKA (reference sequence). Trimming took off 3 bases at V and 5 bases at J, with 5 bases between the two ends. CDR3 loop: CSASLQNIQYF. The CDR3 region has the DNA TGCAGTGCTAGCCTCCAAAACATTCAGTACTTC.

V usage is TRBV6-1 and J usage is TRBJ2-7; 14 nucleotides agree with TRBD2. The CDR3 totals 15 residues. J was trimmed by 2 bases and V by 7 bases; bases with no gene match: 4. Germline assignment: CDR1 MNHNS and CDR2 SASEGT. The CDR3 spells CASTGLAGGTYEQYF. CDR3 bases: TGTGCCAGCACTGGACTAGCGGGAGGAACCTACGAGCAGTACTTC.

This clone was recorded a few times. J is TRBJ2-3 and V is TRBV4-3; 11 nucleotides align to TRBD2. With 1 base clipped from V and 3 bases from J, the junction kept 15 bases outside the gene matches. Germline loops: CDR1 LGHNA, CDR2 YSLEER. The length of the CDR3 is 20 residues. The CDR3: CASSQGAGLAGGRGTDTQYF. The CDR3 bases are TGCGCCAGCAGCCAAGGGGCTGGGCTAGCGGGAGGTCGCGGGACAGATACGCAGTATTTT.

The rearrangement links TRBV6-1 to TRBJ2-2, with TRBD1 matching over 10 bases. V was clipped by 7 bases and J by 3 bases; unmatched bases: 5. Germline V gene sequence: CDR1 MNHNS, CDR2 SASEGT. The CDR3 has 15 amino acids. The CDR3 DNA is TGTGCCAGCACCTCGACAGGGGGCTACACCGGGGAGCTGTTTTTT. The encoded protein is CASTSTGGYTGELFF.

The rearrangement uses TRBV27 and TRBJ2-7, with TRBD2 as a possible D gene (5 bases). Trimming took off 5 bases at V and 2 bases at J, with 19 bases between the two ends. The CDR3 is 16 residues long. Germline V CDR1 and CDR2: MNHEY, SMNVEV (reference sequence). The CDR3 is CASSRSGVVGTYEQYF. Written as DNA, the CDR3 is TGTGCCAGCAGTCGAAGCGGAGTGGTCGGAACCTACGAGCAGTACTTC.

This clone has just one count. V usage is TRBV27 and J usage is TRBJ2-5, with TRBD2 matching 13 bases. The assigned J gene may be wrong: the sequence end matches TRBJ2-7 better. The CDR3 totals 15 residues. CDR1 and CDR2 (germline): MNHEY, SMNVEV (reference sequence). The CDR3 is CASSPLAGGGLEQYF. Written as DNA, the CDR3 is TGTGCCAGCAGCCCACTAGCGGGAGGGGGGCTCGAGCAGTACTTC.

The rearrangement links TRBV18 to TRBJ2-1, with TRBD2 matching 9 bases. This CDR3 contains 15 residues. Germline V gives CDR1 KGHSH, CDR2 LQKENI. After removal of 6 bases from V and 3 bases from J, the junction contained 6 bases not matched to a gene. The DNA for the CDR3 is TGTGCCAGCTCCCTCAGCGGGAGGTTCTACAATGAGCAGTTCTTC. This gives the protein CASSLSGRFYNEQFF.

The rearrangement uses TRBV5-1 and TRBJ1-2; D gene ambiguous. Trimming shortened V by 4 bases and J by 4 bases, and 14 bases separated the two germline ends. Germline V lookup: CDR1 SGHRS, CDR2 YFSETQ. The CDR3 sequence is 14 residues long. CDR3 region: CASSEVAFGYGYTF. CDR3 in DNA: TGCGCCAGCAGCGAGGTGGCATTTGGCTATGGCTACACCTTC. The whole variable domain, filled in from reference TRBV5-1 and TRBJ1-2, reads KAGVTQTPRYLIKTRGQQVTLSCSPISGHRSVSWYQQTPGQGLQFLFEYFSETQRNKGNFPGRFSGRQFSNSRSEMNVSTLELGDSALYLCASSEVAFGYGYTFGSGTRLTVV.

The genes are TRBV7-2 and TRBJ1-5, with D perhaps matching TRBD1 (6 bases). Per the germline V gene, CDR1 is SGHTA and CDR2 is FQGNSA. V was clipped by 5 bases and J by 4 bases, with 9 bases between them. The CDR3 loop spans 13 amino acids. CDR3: CASSPDRNQPQHF. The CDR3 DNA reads TGTGCCAGCAGCCCAGACAGGAATCAGCCCCAGCATTTT.

This CDR3 is CASAQGVREQYF. CDR3 DNA sequence: TGTGCCAGCGCGCAGGGGGTACGAGAGCAGTACTTC. This chain links TRBV6-6 with TRBJ2-7; 7 bases are shared with TRBD1. V dropped 8 bases and J dropped 7; count of bases not matched to a gene: 8. The germline V gene encodes CDR1 MNHNY and CDR2 SVGAGI (reference sequence). The CDR3 has 12 residues.

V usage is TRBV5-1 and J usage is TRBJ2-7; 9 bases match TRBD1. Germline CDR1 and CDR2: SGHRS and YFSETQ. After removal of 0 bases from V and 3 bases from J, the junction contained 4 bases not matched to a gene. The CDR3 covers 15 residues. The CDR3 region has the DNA TGCGCCAGCAGCTTGGAGGACAGGGGTAGCTACGAGCAGTACTTC. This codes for CASSLEDRGSYEQYF.

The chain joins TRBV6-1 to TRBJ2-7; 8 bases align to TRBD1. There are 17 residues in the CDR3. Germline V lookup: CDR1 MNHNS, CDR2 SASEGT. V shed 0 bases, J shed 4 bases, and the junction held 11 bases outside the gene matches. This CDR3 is CASSEALPRTGIYEQYF. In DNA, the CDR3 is TGTGCCAGCAGTGAAGCCCTTCCCCGGACAGGGATTTACGAGCAGTACTTC.

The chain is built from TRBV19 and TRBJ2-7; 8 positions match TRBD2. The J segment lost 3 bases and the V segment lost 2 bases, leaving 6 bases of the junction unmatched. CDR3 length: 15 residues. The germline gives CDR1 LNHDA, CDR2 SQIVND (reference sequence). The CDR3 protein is CASSIYLAGLYEQYF. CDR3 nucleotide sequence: TGTGCCAGTAGTATATACCTAGCGGGCCTCTACGAGCAGTACTTC.

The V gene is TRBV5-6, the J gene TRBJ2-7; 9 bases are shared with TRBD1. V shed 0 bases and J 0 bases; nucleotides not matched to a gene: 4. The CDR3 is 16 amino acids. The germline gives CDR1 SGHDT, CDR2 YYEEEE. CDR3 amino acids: CASSLEGTGLSYEQYF. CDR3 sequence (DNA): TGTGCCAGCAGCTTGGAGGGGACAGGGCTCTCCTACGAGCAGTACTTC.

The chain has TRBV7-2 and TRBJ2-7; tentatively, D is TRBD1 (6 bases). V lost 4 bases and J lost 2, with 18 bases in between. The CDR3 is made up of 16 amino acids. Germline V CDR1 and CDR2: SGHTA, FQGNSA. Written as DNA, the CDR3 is TGTGCCAGCAGCTCGGACCCGGGACACCTCGCCTACGAGCAGTACTTC. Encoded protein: CASSSDPGHLAYEQYF.

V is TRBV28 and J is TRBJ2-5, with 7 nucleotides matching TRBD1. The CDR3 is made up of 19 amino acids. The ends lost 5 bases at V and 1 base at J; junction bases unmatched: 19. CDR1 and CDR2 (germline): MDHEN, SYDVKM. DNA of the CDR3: TGTGCCAGCAGTCCCCTCCGGCCCCACCCGGGACAGTTCCAAGAGACCCAGTACTTC. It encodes CASSPLRPHPGQFQETQYF.

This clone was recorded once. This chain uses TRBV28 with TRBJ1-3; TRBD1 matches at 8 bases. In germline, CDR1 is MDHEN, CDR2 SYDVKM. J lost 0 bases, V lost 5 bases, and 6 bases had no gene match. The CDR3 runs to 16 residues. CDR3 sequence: CASSPTGDNSGNTIYF. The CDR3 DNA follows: TGTGCCAGCAGTCCGACAGGGGACAACTCTGGAAACACCATATATTTT.

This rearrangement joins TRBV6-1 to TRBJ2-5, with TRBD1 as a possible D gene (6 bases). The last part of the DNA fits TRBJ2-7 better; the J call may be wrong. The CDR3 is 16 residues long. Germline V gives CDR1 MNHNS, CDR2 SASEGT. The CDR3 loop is CASSEAWTASSYEQYF. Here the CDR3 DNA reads TGTGCCAGCAGTGAAGCATGGACAGCGAGCTCCTACGAGCAGTACTTC.